This T cell receptor beta chain was sequenced during a study of brain metastases from non-small cell lung cancer. General observations from the study: Compared with their matched primary tumors, 60% to 80% of brain metastases showed expanded T-cell clones. Metastases had sparse T cells but largely shared repertoires with primaries.

This CDR3 is built from 13 residues. V was cut by 3 bases and J by 5 bases, with 13 bases left in between. Germline V gene data show CDR1 as SQVTM and CDR2 as ANQGSEA. Notes on this clone: The target antigen is unknown.

Sequencing used immunoSEQ multiplex PCR; TCRdb keeps in-frame clones, though not all of them. The data show about 4,900 clones, 60% to 85% seen once. This clonotype was obtained from a donor aged 40 or over with non-small cell lung cancer. The chain uses TRBV29-1 and TRBJ2-5, with a possible D match to TRBD2 (5 bases). The specimen sequenced was primary lung tumor tissue. CDR3 residues: CSVEEGGGETQYF. In DNA form, the CDR3 reads TGCAGCGTTGAGGAAGGTGGCGGGGAGACCCAGTACTTC.